This is a list of T cell receptor beta chains from one sample in a study of T cells in Graves' hyperthyroidism and ophthalmopathy. A single record per CDR3 protein comes from TCRdb applying MiXCR to the multiplex PCR reads. The sample has about 400,000 distinct CDR3 sequences, about 13% seen once. Material: blood. The source of these receptors is a woman aged 18-29 years with Graves' hyperthyroidism. Both conserved end residues are part of each CDR3. A D gene is named only where the DNA matches it firmly. The listing skips clone size in some rows; elsewhere it reads once, few, many or a size class.

d_call: .; clone_size: .; v_call: TRBV7-6; j_call: TRBJ2-1; cdr3_nt: TGTGCCAGCAGCTTAGGGGACAAAACTGGACAGTTCTTC; cdr3_aa: CASSLGDKTGQFF
d_call: .; clone_size: few; v_call: TRBV18; j_call: TRBJ2-5; cdr3_nt: TGTGCCAGCTCACCTCAGGGTTTGTTTAATGGAGAGACCCAGTACTTC; cdr3_aa: CASSPQGLFNGETQYF
d_call: .; clone_size: many; v_call: TRBV3-1; j_call: TRBJ2-5; cdr3_nt: TGTGCCAGCAGCCAAGAAAACGTGGGGGCCCGGAGGGAGACCCAGTACTTC; cdr3_aa: CASSQENVGARRETQYF
d_call: TRBD1; clone_size: .; v_call: TRBV20-1; j_call: TRBJ1-4; cdr3_nt: TGCAGTGCCACAGGGGGTGAAAAACTGTTTTTT; cdr3_aa: CSATGGEKLFF
d_call: .; clone_size: many; v_call: TRBV30; j_call: TRBJ2-2; cdr3_nt: TGTGCCTGGAGTCGTGGGATAGTTGACACCGGGGAGCTGTTTTTT; cdr3_aa: CAWSRGIVDTGELFF
d_call: TRBD1; clone_size: .; v_call: TRBV6-1; j_call: TRBJ2-2; cdr3_nt: TGTGCCAGCAGACGGACAGGGGGGTCCACCGGGGAGCTGTTTTTT; cdr3_aa: CASRRTGGSTGELFF
d_call: .; clone_size: many; v_call: TRBV29-1; j_call: TRBJ2-4; cdr3_nt: TGCAGCGTTGAACTCGGGAGAGGGTCTCGGAACATTCAGTACTTC; cdr3_aa: CSVELGRGSRNIQYF
d_call: TRBD2; clone_size: .; v_call: TRBV11-1; j_call: TRBJ2-5; cdr3_nt: TGTGCCAGCAGCTCGGGACTAGTGGACCAAGAGACCCAGTACTTC; cdr3_aa: CASSSGLVDQETQYF
d_call: TRBD1; clone_size: .; v_call: TRBV18; j_call: TRBJ1-1; cdr3_nt: TGTCCCAGCTCACCGAGCATAGGGGGCGGCGGGAACACTGAAGCTTTCTTT; cdr3_aa: CPSSPSIGGGGNTEAFF
d_call: TRBD2; clone_size: .; v_call: TRBV20-1; j_call: TRBJ2-3; cdr3_nt: TGCAGTGCTGGGACTAGCGGGGGGGGGTCAGATACGCAGTATTTT; cdr3_aa: CSAGTSGGGSDTQYF
d_call: .; clone_size: .; v_call: TRBV10-3; j_call: TRBJ2-6; cdr3_nt: TGTGCCATTTCCTCGACATCTGGGGCCAACGTCCTGACTTTC; cdr3_aa: CAISSTSGANVLTF
d_call: TRBD2; clone_size: many; v_call: TRBV12-3/TRBV12-4; j_call: TRBJ2-1; cdr3_nt: TGTGCCAGCAGTTTACGGGGCGGGAGGGCGTACAATGAGCAGTTCTTC; cdr3_aa: CASSLRGGRAYNEQFF
d_call: TRBD2; clone_size: few; v_call: TRBV5-1; j_call: TRBJ2-3; cdr3_nt: TGCGCCAGCAGCGTGGGGGCTAGCGGGGGGAGCACAGATACGCAGTATTTT; cdr3_aa: CASSVGASGGSTDTQYF
d_call: .; clone_size: many; v_call: TRBV6-2/TRBV6-3; j_call: TRBJ2-7; cdr3_nt: TGTGCCAGCAGTTATGGAGGGCCGACCCACGAGCAGTACTTC; cdr3_aa: CASSYGGPTHEQYF
d_call: TRBD2; clone_size: many; v_call: TRBV7-2; j_call: TRBJ2-1; cdr3_nt: TGTGCCAGCAGCTTACATAGCGGGGGCACCTACAATGAGCAGTTCTTC; cdr3_aa: CASSLHSGGTYNEQFF
d_call: TRBD1; clone_size: .; v_call: TRBV3-1; j_call: TRBJ1-1; cdr3_nt: TGTGCCAGCAGCCGATTAGACAGGGAAACTGAAGCTTTCTTT; cdr3_aa: CASSRLDRETEAFF
d_call: .; clone_size: few; v_call: TRBV5-8; j_call: TRBJ1-1; cdr3_nt: TGTGCCAGCAGCTTGGCCTGGGGGCCAACTGAAGCTTTCTTT; cdr3_aa: CASSLAWGPTEAFF
d_call: .; clone_size: many; v_call: TRBV20-1; j_call: TRBJ1-1; cdr3_nt: TGCAGTGCAAACATACGGGACATCTTGAACACTGAAGCTTTCTTT; cdr3_aa: CSANIRDILNTEAFF
d_call: TRBD2; clone_size: many; v_call: TRBV11-2; j_call: TRBJ2-1; cdr3_nt: TGTGCCAGCAGCTCCCTAGCGGGAGTCTCTTACAATGAGCAGTTCTTC; cdr3_aa: CASSSLAGVSYNEQFF
d_call: .; clone_size: .; v_call: TRBV19; j_call: TRBJ1-2; cdr3_nt: TGTGCCAGTAGAGGGGGACCGTCCAGGTCCTATGGCTACACCTTC; cdr3_aa: CASRGGPSRSYGYTF
d_call: .; clone_size: many; v_call: TRBV5-1; j_call: TRBJ2-3; cdr3_nt: TGCGCCAGCAGCCCGGACGGGCTTGGGTACACAGATACGCAGTATTTT; cdr3_aa: CASSPDGLGYTDTQYF
d_call: TRBD1; clone_size: many; v_call: TRBV13; j_call: TRBJ2-4; cdr3_nt: TGTGCCAGCAGCCCCAGGGGACAGAGGGGCAAAAACATTCAGTACTTC; cdr3_aa: CASSPRGQRGKNIQYF
d_call: .; clone_size: many; v_call: TRBV6-2/TRBV6-3; j_call: TRBJ1-1; cdr3_nt: TGTGCCAGCAGTTACATATGGGACGGTGAAGCTTTCTTT; cdr3_aa: CASSYIWDGEAFF
d_call: .; clone_size: many; v_call: TRBV28; j_call: TRBJ1-2; cdr3_nt: TGTGCCAGCAGCGACAGCCTCCGTCACGGCTACACCTTC; cdr3_aa: CASSDSLRHGYTF
d_call: .; clone_size: many; v_call: TRBV30; j_call: TRBJ2-7; cdr3_nt: TGTGCCTGGAGTGGAGTACAGGGAGTTAACGAGCAGTACTTC; cdr3_aa: CAWSGVQGVNEQYF
d_call: .; clone_size: many; v_call: TRBV3-1; j_call: TRBJ2-7; cdr3_nt: TGTGCCAGCAGCCAGAGAAGCCAGGGTGACGAGCAGTACTTC; cdr3_aa: CASSQRSQGDEQYF
d_call: .; clone_size: many; v_call: TRBV7-2; j_call: TRBJ1-3; cdr3_nt: TGTGCCAGCAGCTTAGGACAGGTCTCTGGAAACACCATATATTTT; cdr3_aa: CASSLGQVSGNTIYF
d_call: .; clone_size: many; v_call: TRBV20-1; j_call: TRBJ1-5; cdr3_nt: TGCAGTGCTAGACCTAACTCCGGTAGCAATCAGCCCCAGCATTTT; cdr3_aa: CSARPNSGSNQPQHF
d_call: .; clone_size: many; v_call: TRBV7-9; j_call: TRBJ1-1; cdr3_nt: TGTGCCAGCAGCCAGACGGGGGCTCCTGGTGCTGAAGCTTTCTTT; cdr3_aa: CASSQTGAPGAEAFF
d_call: .; clone_size: many; v_call: TRBV7-3; j_call: TRBJ1-1; cdr3_nt: TGTGCCAGCAGCTTAGGGGCAGGGAGCACTGAAGCTTTCTTT; cdr3_aa: CASSLGAGSTEAFF
d_call: TRBD1; clone_size: many; v_call: TRBV11-2; j_call: TRBJ1-1; cdr3_nt: TGTGCCAGCAGCCCGACAGGGTTCGCTGAAGCTTTCTTT; cdr3_aa: CASSPTGFAEAFF
d_call: TRBD2; clone_size: few; v_call: TRBV3-1; j_call: TRBJ2-3; cdr3_nt: TGTGCCAGCGGCCAAGATCTTCCCGGACTAGCGGGGACGGCAGATACGCAGTATTTT; cdr3_aa: CASGQDLPGLAGTADTQYF
d_call: TRBD1; clone_size: many; v_call: TRBV6-1; j_call: TRBJ1-5; cdr3_nt: TGTGCCAGCAGTTCGCAGGGGGATCAGCCCCAGCATTTT; cdr3_aa: CASSSQGDQPQHF
d_call: .; clone_size: many; v_call: TRBV28; j_call: TRBJ1-1; cdr3_nt: TGTGCCAGCAGTACGTCCGGGGGGCTGTGGACTGAAGCTTTCTTT; cdr3_aa: CASSTSGGLWTEAFF
d_call: .; clone_size: .; v_call: TRBV7-2; j_call: TRBJ2-1; cdr3_nt: TGTGCCAGCAGAGGCTCCGCCTACAATGAGCAGTTCTTC; cdr3_aa: CASRGSAYNEQFF
d_call: .; clone_size: many; v_call: TRBV28; j_call: TRBJ2-7; cdr3_nt: TGTGCCAGCAGTTTACCTCCCCTAGTTTCCAGGGGCCTAGACTCCTACGAGCAGTACTTC; cdr3_aa: CASSLPPLVSRGLDSYEQYF
d_call: .; clone_size: many; v_call: TRBV3-1; j_call: TRBJ1-5; cdr3_nt: TGTGCCAGCAGCCAAGATCAGGATCAGCCCCAGCATTTT; cdr3_aa: CASSQDQDQPQHF
d_call: .; clone_size: many; v_call: TRBV4-1; j_call: TRBJ1-2; cdr3_nt: TGCGCCAGCAGCCAAGTCGGCAGGGAGTTTTATGGCTACACCTTC; cdr3_aa: CASSQVGREFYGYTF
d_call: TRBD1; clone_size: many; v_call: TRBV29-1; j_call: TRBJ2-2; cdr3_nt: TGCAGCGTCCACCTTTTAGGACAGGGGATAGGAGCCGGGGAGCTGTTTTTT; cdr3_aa: CSVHLLGQGIGAGELFF
d_call: TRBD2; clone_size: many; v_call: TRBV20-1; j_call: TRBJ2-5; cdr3_nt: TGCAGTGCGAGACTAGCGGGACAAGAGACCCAGTACTTC; cdr3_aa: CSARLAGQETQYF
d_call: .; clone_size: .; v_call: TRBV5-8; j_call: TRBJ2-5; cdr3_nt: TGTGCCAGCAGCAAGATGGGGGAAGAGACCCAGTACTTC; cdr3_aa: CASSKMGEETQYF
d_call: .; clone_size: many; v_call: TRBV28; j_call: TRBJ2-1; cdr3_nt: TGTGCCAGCAGTCCGAGACAGCGACTTTACTCCTACAATGAGCAGTTCTTC; cdr3_aa: CASSPRQRLYSYNEQFF
d_call: TRBD1; clone_size: many; v_call: TRBV12-3/TRBV12-4; j_call: TRBJ1-6; cdr3_nt: TGTGCCAGCAGTCCCCGAGACAGGGAGACCCTCCACTTT; cdr3_aa: CASSPRDRETLHF
d_call: .; clone_size: many; v_call: TRBV30; j_call: TRBJ2-5; cdr3_nt: TGTGCCTGGAGTGAGGGCAGGGGAACCCAGTACTTC; cdr3_aa: CAWSEGRGTQYF
d_call: TRBD1; clone_size: many; v_call: TRBV13; j_call: TRBJ2-5; cdr3_nt: TGTGCCAGCAGCTCTATGGGGACAGGGGCGGCAGAGACCCAGTACTTC; cdr3_aa: CASSSMGTGAAETQYF
d_call: .; clone_size: many; v_call: TRBV6-4; j_call: TRBJ1-1; cdr3_nt: TGTGCCAGCAGCCAAAAAGTCGGAGAAGGGGCTGAAGCTTTCTTT; cdr3_aa: CASSQKVGEGAEAFF
d_call: TRBD2; clone_size: few; v_call: TRBV7-3; j_call: TRBJ2-4; cdr3_nt: TGTGCCAGCAGCCTCGGTAGCGGGAGGGGAGCCAAAAACATTCAGTACTTC; cdr3_aa: CASSLGSGRGAKNIQYF
d_call: .; clone_size: many; v_call: TRBV28; j_call: TRBJ1-3; cdr3_nt: TGTGCCAGCAGTAGTAGGCAGTCTGGAAACACCATATATTTT; cdr3_aa: CASSSRQSGNTIYF
d_call: TRBD1; clone_size: .; v_call: TRBV28; j_call: TRBJ1-2; cdr3_nt: TGTGCCAGCAGTTTCAACGACAGGGCCAACTATGGCTACACCTTC; cdr3_aa: CASSFNDRANYGYTF
d_call: .; clone_size: .; v_call: TRBV7-8; j_call: TRBJ2-1; cdr3_nt: TGTGCCAGCAGCTTAGAGACAGGACGTAGAGTCTTC; cdr3_aa: CASSLETGRRVF
d_call: .; clone_size: many; v_call: TRBV3-1; j_call: TRBJ1-5; cdr3_nt: TGTGCCAGCAGCCAAGGACAGTCGGCAGGTCAGCCCCAGCATTTT; cdr3_aa: CASSQGQSAGQPQHF
d_call: .; clone_size: many; v_call: TRBV28; j_call: TRBJ1-1; cdr3_nt: TGTGCCAGCACGAGAGTGGGGCCGTTGAACACTGAAGCTTTCTTT; cdr3_aa: CASTRVGPLNTEAFF
d_call: TRBD1; clone_size: .; v_call: TRBV19; j_call: TRBJ2-5; cdr3_nt: TGTGCCACCAGCCTCGGACAGGGGGCACGGGAGACCCAGTACTTC; cdr3_aa: CATSLGQGARETQYF